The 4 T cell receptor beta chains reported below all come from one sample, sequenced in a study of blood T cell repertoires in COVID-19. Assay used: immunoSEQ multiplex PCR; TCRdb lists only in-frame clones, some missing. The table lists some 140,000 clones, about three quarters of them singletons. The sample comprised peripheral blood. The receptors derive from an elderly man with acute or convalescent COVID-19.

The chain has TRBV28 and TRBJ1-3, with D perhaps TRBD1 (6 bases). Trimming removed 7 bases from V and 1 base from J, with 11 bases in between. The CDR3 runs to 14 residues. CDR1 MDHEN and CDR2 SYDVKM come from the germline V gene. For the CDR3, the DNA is TGTGCCAGCACCGAAGGGGGATCTGGAAACACCATATATTTT. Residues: CASTEGGSGNTIYF.

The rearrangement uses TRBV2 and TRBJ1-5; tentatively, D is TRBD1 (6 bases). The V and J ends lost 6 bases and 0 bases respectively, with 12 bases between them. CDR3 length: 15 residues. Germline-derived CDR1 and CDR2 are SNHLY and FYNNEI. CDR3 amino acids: CASSRLQGSNQPQHF. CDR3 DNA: TGTGCCAGCAGCAGGTTACAGGGTAGCAATCAGCCCCAGCATTTT.

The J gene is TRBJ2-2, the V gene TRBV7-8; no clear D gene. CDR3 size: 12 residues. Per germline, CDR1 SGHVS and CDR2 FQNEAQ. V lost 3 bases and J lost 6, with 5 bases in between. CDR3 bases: TGTGCCAGCAGCTTGGCGGCCGGGGAGCTGTTTTTT. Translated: CASSLAAGELFF. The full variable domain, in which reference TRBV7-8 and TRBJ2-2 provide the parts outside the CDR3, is GAGVSQSPRYKVAKRGQDVALRCDPISGHVSLFWYQQALGQGPEFLTYFQNEAQLDKSGLPSDRFFAERPEGSVSTLKIQRTQQEDSAVYLCASSLAAGELFFGEGSRLTVL.

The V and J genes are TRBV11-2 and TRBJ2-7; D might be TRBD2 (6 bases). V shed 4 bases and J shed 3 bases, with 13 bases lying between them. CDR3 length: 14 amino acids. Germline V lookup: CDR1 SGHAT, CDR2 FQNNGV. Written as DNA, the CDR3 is TGTGCCAGCAGCTCGAGTGGGGGGAGCTACGAGCAGTACGTC. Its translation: CASSSSGGSYEQYV.